This paragraph reports one T cell receptor beta chain. Individuals drawn from about two dozen US areas were roughly 18 to 95 years old. Assignments of participants to cohorts depended upon their own reported clinical history. This table comes from immunoSEQ multiplex PCR, and its TCRdb copy is limited to in-frame clones, with some not included. The sample holds roughly 220,000 clones, just under 85% seen once. This entry comes from a study of blood T cell repertoires in COVID-19. Background on the study: Acute and convalescent COVID-19 specimens originated in the United States, Italy and Spain. The analysed material was cDNA or gDNA that came from T cells, B-cell-depleted T cells, or PBMCs.

This TCR was sampled from a middle-aged woman with acute COVID-19. Specimen: PBMCs or T cells enriched from blood (not recorded which).

The CDR3 loop reads CASSDGGNSPLHF. CDR3 coding DNA: TGCGCCAGCAGTGATGGAGGAAATTCACCCCTCCACTTT. The chain is built from TRBV5-1 and TRBJ1-6, with D unresolved. The germline V and J ends were trimmed by 5 bases and 7 bases, with 10 bases remaining between them. Germline loops: CDR1 SGHRS, CDR2 YFSETQ. The length of the CDR3 is 13 residues.